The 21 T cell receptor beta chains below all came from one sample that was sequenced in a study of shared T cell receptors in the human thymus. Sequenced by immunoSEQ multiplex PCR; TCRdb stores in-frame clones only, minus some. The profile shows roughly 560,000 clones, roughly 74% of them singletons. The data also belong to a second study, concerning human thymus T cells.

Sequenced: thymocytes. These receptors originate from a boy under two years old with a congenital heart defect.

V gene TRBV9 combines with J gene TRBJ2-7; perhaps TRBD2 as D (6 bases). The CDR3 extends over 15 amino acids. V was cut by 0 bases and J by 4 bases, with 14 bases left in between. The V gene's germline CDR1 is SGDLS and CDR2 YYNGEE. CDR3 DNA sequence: TGTGCCAGCAGCGTAGAAGGCGGGAAGACTTACGAGCAGTACTTC. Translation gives CASSVEGGKTYEQYF.

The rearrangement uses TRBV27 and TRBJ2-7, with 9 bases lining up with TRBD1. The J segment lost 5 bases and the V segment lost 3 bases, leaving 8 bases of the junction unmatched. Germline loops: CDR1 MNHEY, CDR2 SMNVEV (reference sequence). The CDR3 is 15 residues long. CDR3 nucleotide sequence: TGTGCCAGCAGTTTCTCCGGGACAGGGTTGCACGAGCAGTACTTC. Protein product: CASSFSGTGLHEQYF.

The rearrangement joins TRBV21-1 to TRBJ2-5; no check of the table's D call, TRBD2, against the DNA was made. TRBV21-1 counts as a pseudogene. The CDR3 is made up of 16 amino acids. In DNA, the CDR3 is TGTGCCAGCACTAAAGGCCCTGGGGGGGCAAAAGAGACCCAGTACTTC. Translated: CASTKGPGGAKETQYF.

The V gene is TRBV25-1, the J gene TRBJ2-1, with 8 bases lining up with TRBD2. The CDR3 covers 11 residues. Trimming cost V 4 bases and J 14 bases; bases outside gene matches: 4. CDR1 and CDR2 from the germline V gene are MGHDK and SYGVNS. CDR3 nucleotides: TGTGCCAGCAGTGCTTACGGGGGGGAGTTCTTC. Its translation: CASSAYGGEFF.

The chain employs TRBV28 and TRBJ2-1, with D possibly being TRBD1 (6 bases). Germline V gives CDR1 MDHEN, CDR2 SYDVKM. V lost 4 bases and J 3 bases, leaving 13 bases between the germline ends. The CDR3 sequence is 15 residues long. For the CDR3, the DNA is TGTGCCAGCAGTTCCTGGACAGACCACTACAATGAGCAGTTCTTC. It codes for CASSSWTDHYNEQFF.

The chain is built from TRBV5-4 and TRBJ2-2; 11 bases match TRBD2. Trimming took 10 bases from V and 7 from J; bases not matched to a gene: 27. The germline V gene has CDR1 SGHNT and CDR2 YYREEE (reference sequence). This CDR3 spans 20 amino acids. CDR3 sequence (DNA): TGTGCCGGAGCCAGCAGCTGGCCCCCTTTAGCGGGAGGGGGAGTCGGGGAGCTGTTTTTT. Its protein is CAGASSWPPLAGGGVGELFF.

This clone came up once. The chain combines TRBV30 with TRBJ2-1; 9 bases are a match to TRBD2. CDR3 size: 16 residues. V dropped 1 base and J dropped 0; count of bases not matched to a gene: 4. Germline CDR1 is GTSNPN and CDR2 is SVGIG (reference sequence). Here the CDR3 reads CAWSGLAASSYNEQFF. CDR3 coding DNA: TGTGCCTGGAGTGGACTAGCGGCCAGCTCCTACAATGAGCAGTTCTTC.

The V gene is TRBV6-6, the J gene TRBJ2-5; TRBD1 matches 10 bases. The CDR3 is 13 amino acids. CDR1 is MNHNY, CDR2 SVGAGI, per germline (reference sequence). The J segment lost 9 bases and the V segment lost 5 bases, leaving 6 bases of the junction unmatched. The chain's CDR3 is CASSGQGVEAQYF. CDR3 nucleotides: TGTGCCAGCAGTGGACAGGGGGTTGAGGCCCAGTACTTC.

The CDR3 loop is CASGLDTRWGDLGANVLTF. DNA for the CDR3: TGTGCTAGTGGTTTGGACACCCGTTGGGGGGACCTCGGGGCCAACGTCCTGACTTTC. The chain carries TRBV12-5 and TRBJ2-6; possibly TRBD2 for D (6 bases). The CDR3 contains 19 residues. Trimming left V 1 base short and J 4 bases short, with 20 bases between. Germline V CDR1 and CDR2: LGHNT, FRNRAP.

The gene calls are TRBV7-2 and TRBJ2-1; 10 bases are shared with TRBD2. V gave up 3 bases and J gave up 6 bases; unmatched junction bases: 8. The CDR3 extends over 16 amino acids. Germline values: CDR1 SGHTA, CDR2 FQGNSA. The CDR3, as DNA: TGTGCCAGCAGCTTCAGGGTTTTAGCGGGAGGCAATGAGCAGTTCTTC. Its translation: CASSFRVLAGGNEQFF.

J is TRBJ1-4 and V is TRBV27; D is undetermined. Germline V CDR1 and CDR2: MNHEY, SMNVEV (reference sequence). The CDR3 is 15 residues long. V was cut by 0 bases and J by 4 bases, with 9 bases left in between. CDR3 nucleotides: TGTGCCAGCAGTTTATCGGGCCGAGATAATGAAAAACTGTTTTTT. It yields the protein CASSLSGRDNEKLFF.

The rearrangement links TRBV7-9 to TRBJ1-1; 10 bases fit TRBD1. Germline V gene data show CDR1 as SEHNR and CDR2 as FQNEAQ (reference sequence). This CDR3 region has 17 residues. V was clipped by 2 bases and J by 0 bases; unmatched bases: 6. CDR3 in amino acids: CASSLPWTGGMNTEAFF. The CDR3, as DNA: TGTGCCAGCAGCTTACCTTGGACAGGGGGAATGAACACTGAAGCTTTCTTT.

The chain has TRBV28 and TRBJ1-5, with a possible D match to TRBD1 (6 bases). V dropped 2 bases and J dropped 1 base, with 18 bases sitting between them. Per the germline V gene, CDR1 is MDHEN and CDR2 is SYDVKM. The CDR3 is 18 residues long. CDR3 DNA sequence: TGTGCCAGCAGTTTACCCTTCCTACAGGGTTTGAGCAATCAGCCCCAGCATTTT. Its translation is CASSLPFLQGLSNQPQHF.

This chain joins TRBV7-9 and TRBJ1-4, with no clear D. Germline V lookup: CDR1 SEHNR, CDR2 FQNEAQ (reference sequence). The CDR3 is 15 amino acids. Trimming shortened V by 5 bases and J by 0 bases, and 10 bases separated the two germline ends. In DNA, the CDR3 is TGTGCCAGCAGCCCCGAGGGAGCAACTAATGAAAAACTGTTTTTT. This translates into CASSPEGATNEKLFF.

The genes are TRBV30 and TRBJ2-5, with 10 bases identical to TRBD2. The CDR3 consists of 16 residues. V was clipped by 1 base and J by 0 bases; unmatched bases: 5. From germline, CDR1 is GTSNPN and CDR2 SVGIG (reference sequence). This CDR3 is CAWSEGAGGHQETQYF. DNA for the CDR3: TGTGCCTGGAGTGAAGGAGCGGGGGGGCACCAAGAGACCCAGTACTTC.

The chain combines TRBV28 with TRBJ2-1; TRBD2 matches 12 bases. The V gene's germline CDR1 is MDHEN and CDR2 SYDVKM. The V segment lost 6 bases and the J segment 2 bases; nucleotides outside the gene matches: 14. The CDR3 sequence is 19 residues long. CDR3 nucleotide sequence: TGTGCCAGCAGACTCACTAGCGGGAGGCACCATCCCCCCTACAATGAGCAGTTCTTC. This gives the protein CASRLTSGRHHPPYNEQFF.

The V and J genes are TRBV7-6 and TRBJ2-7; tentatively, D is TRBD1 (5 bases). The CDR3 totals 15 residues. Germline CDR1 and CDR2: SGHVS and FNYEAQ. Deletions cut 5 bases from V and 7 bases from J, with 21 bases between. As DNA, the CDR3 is TGTGCCAGCAGCCAGGCAAGGGGCAGGTCAAAGGAGCAGTACTTC. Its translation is CASSQARGRSKEQYF.

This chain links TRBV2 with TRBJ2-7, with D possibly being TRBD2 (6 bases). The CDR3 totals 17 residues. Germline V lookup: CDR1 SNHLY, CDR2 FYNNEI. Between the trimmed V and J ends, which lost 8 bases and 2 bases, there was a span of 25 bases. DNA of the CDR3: TGTGCCAGCCGTTCTTTCGGAAAAGCGGGCCGACCCTACGAGCAGTACTTC. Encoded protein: CASRSFGKAGRPYEQYF.

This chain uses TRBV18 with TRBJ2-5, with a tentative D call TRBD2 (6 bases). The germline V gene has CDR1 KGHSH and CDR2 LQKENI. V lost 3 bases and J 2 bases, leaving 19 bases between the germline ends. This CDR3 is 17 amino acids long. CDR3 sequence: CASSPIGAWGVQETQYF. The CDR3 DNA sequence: TGTGCCAGCTCACCCATAGGGGCCTGGGGGGTACAAGAGACCCAGTACTTC.

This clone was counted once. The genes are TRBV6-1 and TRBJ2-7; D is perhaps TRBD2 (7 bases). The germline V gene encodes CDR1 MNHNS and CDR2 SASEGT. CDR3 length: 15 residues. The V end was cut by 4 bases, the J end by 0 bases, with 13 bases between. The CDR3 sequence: CASSVREGGSYEQYF. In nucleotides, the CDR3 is TGTGCCAGCAGTGTCAGGGAGGGGGGCTCCTACGAGCAGTACTTC.

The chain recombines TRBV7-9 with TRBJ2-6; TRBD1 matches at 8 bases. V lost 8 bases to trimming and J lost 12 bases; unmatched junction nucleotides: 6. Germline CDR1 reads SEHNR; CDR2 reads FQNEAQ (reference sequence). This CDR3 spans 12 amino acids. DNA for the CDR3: TGTGCCAGCCTAGCGACAGGGGCCGTCCTGACTTTC. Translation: CASLATGAVLTF.